The TCR beta chain under discussion was sequenced for a study of T cell repertoires in cytomegalovirus infection. At the level of the study: The public TCR beta signatures pointed to both CMV infection and matching HLA type. Overall study results and limits: Carriers of CMV plus the relevant HLA were identified by cumulative public TCR beta family frequency. Ex vivo, HLA-C-restricted CMV-specific TCR beta clonotypes prevailed over the rest of the response.

One entry per CDR3 protein, called by TCRdb with MiXCR from the reads. The sample shows around 110,000 distinct CDR3 sequences, 10% of them seen only once. Trimming cost V 8 bases and J 4 bases, with 17 bases left between them. This CDR3 has 14 residues. Germline V gene lookup returns CDR1 SGHAT and CDR2 FQNNGV. This clonotype has a count of ten or more. The antigen remains unidentified. The sequence was collected from a human donor in good health (CMV status not recorded). Some clones in this sample may be carry-over from other donors' samples. Specimen: PBMCs, sequenced either directly or after in vitro stimulation (not recorded which). The chain links TRBV11-2 to TRBJ1-1, with D tentatively TRBD1 (5 bases). The CDR3: CASFGGGFGTEAFF. DNA of the CDR3: TGTGCCAGCTTCGGCGGGGGGTTTGGCACTGAAGCTTTCTTT. Variable domain in full (rest from reference TRBV11-2 and TRBJ1-1): EAGVAQSPRYKIIEKRQSVAFWCNPISGHATLYWYQQILGQGPKLLIQFQNNGVVDDSQLPKDRFSAERLKGVDSTLKIQPAKLEDSAVYLCASFGGGFGTEAFFGQGTRLTVV.